Sequencing of this T cell receptor beta chain was carried out in a study of shared clonotypes between healthy human individuals. Repertoires were generated with immunoSEQ multiplex PCR, while TCRdb's copy carries only in-frame clones and drops some. Here the sample spans about 1 million clones, 75% being singletons. The sequencing sample was made of memory CD4+ T cells sorted from blood. The subset was: CD45RA-negative fraction. This TCR derives from a man younger than 30 in good health.

The CDR3 loop reads CASSPRNTDTQYF. DNA for the CDR3: TGTGCCAGCAGCCCCCGAAACACAGATACGCAGTATTTT. The chain couples TRBV14 to TRBJ2-3; D ambiguous. V was shortened by 4 bases and J by 2 bases, with 7 bases between the two germline ends. The CDR3 is 13 amino acids. Germline V gene lookup returns CDR1 SGHDN and CDR2 FVKESK. The variable domain in full, completed from reference TRBV14 and TRBJ2-3, reads EAGVTQFPSHSVIEKGQTVTLRCDPISGHDNLYWYRRVMGKEIKFLLHFVKESKQDESGMPNNRFLAERTGGTYSTLKVQPAELEDSGVYFCASSPRNTDTQYFGPGTRLTVL.